One sample yielded the 7 T cell receptor beta chains listed below, sequenced in a study of blood T cells in healthy people across ages (dated by TCRdb to between 2014 and 2016). Libraries were constructed by 5' RACE. Instrument on record: Illumina HiSeq 2500. A second PCR of 7 to 11 cycles was run with a J-beta primer mix and a sample-barcoded 5' primer. Using fastp trimming at Q25 and MiXCR clonotype assembly, TCRdb reanalyzed the public sequencing data and kept in-frame beta chains. All rows with the same CDR3 protein become a single entry with the most common DNA and genes. This sample lists some 880,000 distinct CDR3 sequences; under 40% were detected once. Of the sample, 10% to 15% falls within the top ten clones. The sequenced material came from blood. The receptors come from a young man in good health.

The V and J genes are TRBV10-3 and TRBJ1-1; D possibly corresponds to TRBD1 (6 bases). V lost 11 bases to trimming and J lost 5 bases, with 21 bases between them. The CDR3 is 14 residues long. Germline V CDR1 and CDR2: ENHRY, SYGVKD. The CDR3 DNA follows: TGTGCCGCCACTAAAGGGGGAGATCAAACTGAAGCTTTCTTT. Its protein product is CAATKGGDQTEAFF.

This sequence joins TRBV2 and TRBJ2-1, with a possible D match to TRBD1 (6 bases). The length of the CDR3 is 15 residues. Germline-derived CDR1 and CDR2 are SNHLY and FYNNEI. The V end was cut by 8 bases, the J end by 1 base, with 15 bases between. CDR3 bases: TGTGCCAGCCCCCCCCGGCAGGGGTCCTACAATGAGCAGTTCTTC. Protein product: CASPPRQGSYNEQFF.

The chain has TRBV28 and TRBJ2-6, with D unclear. CDR3 length equals 15 residues. The V gene's germline CDR1 is MDHEN and CDR2 SYDVKM. V was shortened by 7 bases and J by 1 base, with 11 bases between the two germline ends. CDR3 loop: CASNAFGSGANVLTF. DNA of the CDR3: TGTGCCAGCAACGCTTTTGGGTCTGGGGCCAACGTCCTGACTTTC. Filled out from reference TRBV28 and TRBJ2-6, the complete variable domain reads DVKVTQSSRYLVKRTGEKVFLECVQDMDHENMFWYRQDPGLGLRLIYFSYDVKMKEKGDIPEGYSVSREKKERFSLILESASTNQTSMYLCASNAFGSGANVLTFGAGSRLTVL.

The V gene is TRBV20-1, the J gene TRBJ1-6; D may be TRBD1 (5 bases). The CDR3 covers 13 residues. Germline V gives CDR1 DFQATT, CDR2 SNEGSKA (reference sequence). Trimming left V 2 bases short and J 11 bases short, with 13 bases between. The CDR3 sequence is CSARKGRDPPLHF. The CDR3, as DNA: TGCAGTGCTAGAAAGGGAAGGGACCCACCCCTCCACTTT.

CDR3 amino acids: CSAIIQGPGQPQHF. CDR3 sequence (DNA): TGCAGTGCTATTATACAGGGACCAGGTCAGCCCCAGCATTTT. The chain couples TRBV20-1 to TRBJ1-5; D might be TRBD1 (6 bases). The germline CDR1 and CDR2 sequences are DFQATT and SNEGSKA (reference sequence). Trimming removed 4 bases from V and 6 bases from J, with 16 bases in between. The CDR3 covers 14 residues.

The sample holds many counts of this clonotype. This rearrangement joins TRBV6-6 to TRBJ2-7; TRBD1 agrees at 10 bases. The V and J ends lost 5 bases and 2 bases, in that order; junction bases with no gene match: 3. Germline V gene data show CDR1 as MNHNY and CDR2 as SVGAGI (reference sequence). This CDR3 has 14 amino acids. DNA for the CDR3: TGTGCCAGCAGTACGGGACAGGGGCCCTACGAGCAGTACTTC. Translation: CASSTGQGPYEQYF.

This clonotype was seen more than once but under ten times. The V gene is TRBV29-1, the J gene TRBJ2-2, with 7 bases fitting TRBD2. J gave up 1 base and V 0 bases, and 17 bases lay outside the gene matches. This CDR3 contains 20 residues. Germline V gives CDR1 SQVTM, CDR2 ANQGSEA. CDR3 protein: CSVEDVFAAREGWNTGELFF. CDR3 nucleotides: TGCAGCGTTGAAGATGTATTTGCGGCCAGGGAGGGATGGAACACCGGGGAGCTGTTTTTT.